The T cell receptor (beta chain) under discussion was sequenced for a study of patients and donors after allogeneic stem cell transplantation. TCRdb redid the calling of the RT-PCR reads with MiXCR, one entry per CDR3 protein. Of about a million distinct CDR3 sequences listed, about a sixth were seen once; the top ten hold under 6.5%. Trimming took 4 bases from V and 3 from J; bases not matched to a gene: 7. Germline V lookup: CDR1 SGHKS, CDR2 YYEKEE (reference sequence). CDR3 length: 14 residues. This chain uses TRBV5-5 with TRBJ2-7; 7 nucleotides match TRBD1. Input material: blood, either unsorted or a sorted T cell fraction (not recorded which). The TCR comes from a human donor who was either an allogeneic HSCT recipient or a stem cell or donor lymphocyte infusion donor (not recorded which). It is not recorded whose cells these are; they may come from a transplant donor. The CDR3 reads CASSRQGLFYEQYF. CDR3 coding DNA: TGTGCCAGCAGCCGACAGGGCTTGTTCTACGAGCAGTACTTC.